Listed below are T cell receptor beta chains from one sample, sequenced in a study of glioma-infiltrating T cells. TCRdb ran MiXCR on the multiplex PCR reads and lists one entry per CDR3 protein. In the table there are fewer than 500,000 distinct CDR3 sequences, approximately 42% of which are singletons. Sequencing input: glioma tissue, nonneoplastic brain tissue, or PBMCs (not recorded which). The receptors come from a human donor with low-grade glioma or glioblastoma, undergoing nonglioma brain surgery, or in good health (not recorded which). The CDR3 runs from the conserved cysteine through the conserved F or W. D genes are given only for firm matches. Clone size is given for some rows only: seen once, a few or many times, or a class if the clone is expanded.

many,TRBJ2-7,TRBV6-5,TRBD1,CASSYDRDYEQYF,TGTGCCAGCAGTTACGACAGGGACTACGAGCAGTACTTC
few,TRBJ2-3,TRBV19,-,CASIHSDTQYF,TGTGCCAGTATACACTCAGATACGCAGTATTTT
few,TRBJ2-1,TRBV6-1,TRBD2,CASRTLAEKQFF,TGTGCCAGCAGAACACTAGCGGAAAAGCAGTTCTTC
-,TRBJ2-3,TRBV7-7,-,CASSLAATALSPQYF,TGTGCTAGCAGCTTAGCGGCGACGGCATTATCCCCACAGTATTTT
few,TRBJ2-7,TRBV6-2/TRBV6-3,TRBD1,CASRKWTGGIHEQYF,TGTGCCAGCAGAAAATGGACAGGGGGCATCCACGAGCAGTACTTC
few,TRBJ2-7,TRBV24-1,-,CATSDSTPDRYEQYF,TGTGCCACCAGTGATTCGACCCCGGATCGATACGAGCAGTACTTC
-,TRBJ1-1,TRBV20-1,-,CSASPAGRLNTEAFF,TGCAGTGCTAGCCCCGCGGGACGGCTGAACACTGAAGCTTTCTTT
-,TRBJ2-3,TRBV28,TRBD2,CASSQVSGTRGSTDTQYF,TGCGCCAGCAGCCAAGTCTCCGGGACTAGGGGAAGCACAGATACGCAGTATTTT
-,TRBJ2-1,TRBV10-3,TRBD2,CAIRGSGSSYNEQFF,TGTGCCATCAGGGGGAGCGGGAGTTCCTACAATGAGCAGTTCTTC
few,TRBJ2-2,TRBV24-1,TRBD1,CATSESGQGITGELFF,TGTGCCACCAGTGAGAGTGGACAGGGAATCACCGGGGAGCTGTTTTTT
few,TRBJ2-5,TRBV6-1,-,CASSGALSETQYF,TGTGCCAGCAGTGGGGCCTTATCTGAGACCCAGTACTTC
-,TRBJ2-3,TRBV5-1,TRBD2,CASSLDASGSSDTQYF,TGCGCCAGCAGCTTGGATGCTAGCGGGAGCTCTGATACGCAGTATTTT
few,TRBJ1-5,TRBV4-3,TRBD1,CASSQDRDYQPQHF,TGCGCCAGCAGCCAGGACAGGGATTATCAGCCCCAGCATTTT
-,TRBJ2-7,TRBV2,-,CASNPGFYEQYF,TGTGCCAGCAACCCGGGCTTCTACGAGCAGTACTTC
-,TRBJ2-7,TRBV12-3/TRBV12-4,TRBD2,CASSPTGLAGVGEQYF,TGTGCCAGCAGCCCCACCGGTCTAGCGGGAGTGGGTGAGCAGTACTTC
many,TRBJ2-3,TRBV27,-,CASSSSGTDTQYF,TGTGCCAGCAGTTCTAGCGGCACAGATACGCAGTATTTT
-,TRBJ2-3,TRBV20-1,TRBD1,CNAGGQGLTSTDTQYF,TGCAATGCTGGGGGACAGGGGCTGACTAGCACAGATACGCAGTATTTT
-,TRBJ2-7,TRBV20-1,TRBD2,CSAREPSASGNYEQYF,TGCAGTGCTAGAGAACCCTCGGCTAGCGGGAACTACGAGCAGTACTTC
many,TRBJ2-7,TRBV2,-,CASGDVFSYEQYF,TGTGCCAGCGGGGACGTCTTCTCCTACGAGCAGTACTTC
-,TRBJ2-5,TRBV28,TRBD1,CASSLYETGVETQYF,TGTGCCAGCAGTTTATACGAGACAGGGGTGGAGACCCAGTACTTC
-,TRBJ2-1,TRBV7-7,-,CASSPQPGQAYNEQFF,TGTGCTAGCAGCCCCCAACCCGGCCAGGCCTACAATGAGCAGTTCTTC
few,TRBJ1-1,TRBV2,-,CASIYRGPGTEAFF,TGTGCCAGCATCTATCGGGGCCCCGGCACTGAAGCTTTCTTT
few,TRBJ2-2,TRBV7-9,-,CASSLLRTAGELFF,TGTGCCAGCAGCTTACTCCGGACAGCCGGGGAGCTGTTTTTT
few,TRBJ2-7,TRBV7-2,TRBD2,CASSLAGGQGEQYF,TGTGCCAGCAGCTTGGCGGGAGGCCAGGGGGAGCAGTACTTC
many,TRBJ2-1,TRBV15,-,CATSSPPPGTQRDEQFF,TGTGCCACCAGCAGTCCCCCCCCCGGGACACAAAGGGATGAGCAGTTCTTC
few,TRBJ1-3,TRBV4-2,-,CASSQDPGTSDGNTIYF,TGTGCCAGCAGCCAAGACCCTGGGACGTCCGACGGAAACACCATATATTTT
-,TRBJ2-2,TRBV6-6,TRBD2,CASSRPSRTSSGELFF,TGTGCCAGCAGTCGCCCTTCCCGGACTAGCTCCGGGGAGCTGTTTTTT
-,TRBJ2-7,TRBV28,-,CASSLRQGGSEQYF,TGTGCCAGCAGTTTGAGGCAGGGCGGAAGCGAGCAGTACTTC
-,TRBJ2-5,TRBV18,TRBD1,CASSGIQGVQETQYF,TGTGCCAGCTCAGGAATACAGGGGGTGCAAGAGACCCAGTACTTC
many,TRBJ2-1,TRBV27,TRBD2,CASSLSLSGRRNEQFF,TGTGCCAGCAGTTTATCGCTTAGCGGGAGGAGGAATGAGCAGTTCTTC
-,TRBJ2-5,TRBV4-1,-,CASSQDDGETQYF,TGCGCCAGCAGCCAAGATGATGGAGAGACCCAGTACTTC
-,TRBJ1-5,TRBV18,-,CASSTNRDNQPRHF,TGTGCCAGCTCCACCAACAGGGACAATCAGCCCCGGCATTTT
-,TRBJ1-2,TRBV7-9,-,CASSLHDKYTF,TGTGCCAGCAGCTTACACGACAAATACACCTTC
many,TRBJ2-7,TRBV6-2/TRBV6-3,TRBD1,CASSRTGFSYEQYF,TGTGCCAGCAGTCGGACAGGCTTTTCCTACGAGCAGTACTTC
-,TRBJ2-6,TRBV28,TRBD2,CASKAGVGANVLTF,TGTGCCAGCAAAGCGGGGGTTGGGGCCAACGTCCTGACTTTC
-,TRBJ2-5,TRBV7-2,-,CASSSQTAGETQYF,TGTGCCAGCAGCTCTCAGACAGCCGGGGAGACCCAGTACTTC
-,TRBJ2-2,TRBV7-2,TRBD2,CASSLLGLAGGAGELFF,TGTGCCAGCAGCCTACTGGGGCTAGCGGGAGGAGCCGGGGAGCTGTTTTTT
-,TRBJ2-7,TRBV6-2/TRBV6-3,TRBD2,CASSYLGTRNYEQYF,TGTGCCAGCAGCTACTTGGGGACTAGGAACTACGAGCAGTACTTC
many,TRBJ2-3,TRBV20-1,TRBD2,CSQLAGSTDTQYF,TGCAGTCAATTAGCGGGTAGCACAGATACGCAGTATTTT
-,TRBJ2-7,TRBV7-8,TRBD1,CASSLVQGALSYEQYF,TGTGCCAGCAGCTTGGTCCAGGGGGCCTTATCCTACGAGCAGTACTTC
few,TRBJ1-1,TRBV6-1,TRBD1,CASSVDRGTEAFF,TGTGCCAGCAGTGTTGACAGGGGTACTGAAGCTTTCTTT